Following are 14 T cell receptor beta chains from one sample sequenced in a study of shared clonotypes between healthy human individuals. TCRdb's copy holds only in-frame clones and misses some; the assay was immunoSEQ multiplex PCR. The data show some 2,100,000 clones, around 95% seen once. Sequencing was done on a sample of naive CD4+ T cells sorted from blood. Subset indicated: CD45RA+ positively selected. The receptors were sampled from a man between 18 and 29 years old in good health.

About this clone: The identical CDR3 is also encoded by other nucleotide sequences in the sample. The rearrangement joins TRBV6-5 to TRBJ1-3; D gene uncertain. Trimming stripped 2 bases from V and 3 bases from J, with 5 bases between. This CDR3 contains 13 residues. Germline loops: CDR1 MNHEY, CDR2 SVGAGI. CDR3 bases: TGTGCCAGCAGTTACAGGGATGGAAACACCATATATTTT. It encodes CASSYRDGNTIYF.

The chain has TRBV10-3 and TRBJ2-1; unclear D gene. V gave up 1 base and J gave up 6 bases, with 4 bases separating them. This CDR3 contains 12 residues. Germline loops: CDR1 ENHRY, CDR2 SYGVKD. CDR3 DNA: TGTGCCATCAGTGAGTACTCCAATGAGCAGTTCTTC. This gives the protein CAISEYSNEQFF.

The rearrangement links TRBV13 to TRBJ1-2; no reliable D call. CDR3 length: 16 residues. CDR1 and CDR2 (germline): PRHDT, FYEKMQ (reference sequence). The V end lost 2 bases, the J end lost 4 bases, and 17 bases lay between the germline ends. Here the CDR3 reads CASSLYAVGSAYGYTF. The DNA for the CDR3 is TGTGCCAGCAGCTTATACGCAGTAGGTTCTGCCTATGGCTACACCTTC.

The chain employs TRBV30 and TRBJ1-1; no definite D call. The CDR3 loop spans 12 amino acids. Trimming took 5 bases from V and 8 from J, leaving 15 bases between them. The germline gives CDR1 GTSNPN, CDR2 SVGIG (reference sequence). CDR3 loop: CAWETAVSEAFF. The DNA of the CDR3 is TGTGCCTGGGAGACGGCAGTGAGCGAAGCTTTCTTT.

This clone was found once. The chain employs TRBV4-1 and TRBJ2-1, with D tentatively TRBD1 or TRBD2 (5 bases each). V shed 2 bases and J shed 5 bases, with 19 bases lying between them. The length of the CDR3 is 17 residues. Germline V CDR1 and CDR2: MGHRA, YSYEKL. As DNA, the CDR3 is TGCGCCAGCAGCCAACTCTTCCCCATCGGGACGAACAATGAGCAGTTCTTC. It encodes CASSQLFPIGTNNEQFF.

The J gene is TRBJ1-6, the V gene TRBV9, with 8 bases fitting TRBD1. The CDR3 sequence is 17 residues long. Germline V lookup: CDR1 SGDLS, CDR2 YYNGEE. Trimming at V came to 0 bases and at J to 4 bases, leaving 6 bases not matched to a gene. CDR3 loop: CASSVVRTGLYNSPLHF. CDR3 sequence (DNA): TGTGCCAGCAGCGTAGTCCGGACAGGGTTGTATAATTCACCCCTCCACTTT.

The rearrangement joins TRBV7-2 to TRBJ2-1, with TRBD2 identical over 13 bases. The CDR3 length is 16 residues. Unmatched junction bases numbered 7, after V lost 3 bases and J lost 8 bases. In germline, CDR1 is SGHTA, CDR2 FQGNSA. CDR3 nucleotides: TGTGCCAGCAGCTTTCGCGGGACTAGCGGGAACTATGAGCAGTTCTTC. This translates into CASSFRGTSGNYEQFF.

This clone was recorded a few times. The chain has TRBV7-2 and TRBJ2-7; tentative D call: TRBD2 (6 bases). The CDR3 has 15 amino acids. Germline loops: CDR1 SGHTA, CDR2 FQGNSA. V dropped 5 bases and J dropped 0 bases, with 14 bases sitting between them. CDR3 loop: CASSQSSVSSYEQYF. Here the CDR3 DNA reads TGTGCCAGCAGCCAGTCTAGCGTAAGCTCCTACGAGCAGTACTTC.

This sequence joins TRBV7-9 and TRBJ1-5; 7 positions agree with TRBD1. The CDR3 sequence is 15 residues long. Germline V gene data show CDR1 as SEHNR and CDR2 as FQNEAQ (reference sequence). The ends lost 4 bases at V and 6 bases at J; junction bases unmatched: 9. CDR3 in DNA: TGTGCCAGCAGCTCGCCACAGGGGTTCGGTCAGCCCCAGCATTTT. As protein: CASSSPQGFGQPQHF.

The CDR3 region has the DNA TGTGCCAGCAGCCAGACAGGTAATAGCAATCAGCCCCAGCATTTT. Translating it yields CASSQTGNSNQPQHF. The V gene is TRBV6-5, the J gene TRBJ1-5; D possibly corresponds to TRBD1 (6 bases). The germline V gene encodes CDR1 MNHEY and CDR2 SVGAGI. V lost 6 bases, J lost 0 bases, and 12 bases lay in between. This CDR3 region has 15 residues.

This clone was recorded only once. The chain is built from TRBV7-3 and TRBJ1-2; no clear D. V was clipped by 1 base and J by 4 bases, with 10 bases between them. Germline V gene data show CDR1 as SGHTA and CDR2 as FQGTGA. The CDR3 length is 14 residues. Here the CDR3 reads CASSLNTAGYGYTF. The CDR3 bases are TGTGCCAGCAGCTTAAACACTGCAGGCTATGGCTACACCTTC.

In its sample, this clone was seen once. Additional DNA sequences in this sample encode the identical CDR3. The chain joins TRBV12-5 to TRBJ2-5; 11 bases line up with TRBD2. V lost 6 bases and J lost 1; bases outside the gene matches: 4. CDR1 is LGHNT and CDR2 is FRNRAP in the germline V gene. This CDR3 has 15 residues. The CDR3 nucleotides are TGTGCTAGTGGACCTGGACTAGCGGGCCAAGAGACCCAGTACTTC. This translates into CASGPGLAGQETQYF.

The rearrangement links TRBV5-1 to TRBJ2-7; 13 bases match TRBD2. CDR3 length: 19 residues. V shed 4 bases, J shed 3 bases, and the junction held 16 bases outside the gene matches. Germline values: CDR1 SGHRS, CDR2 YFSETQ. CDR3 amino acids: CASSLNRGLAGLPVYEQYF. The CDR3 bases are TGCGCCAGCAGCCTCAACAGGGGACTAGCGGGACTGCCAGTCTACGAGCAGTACTTC.

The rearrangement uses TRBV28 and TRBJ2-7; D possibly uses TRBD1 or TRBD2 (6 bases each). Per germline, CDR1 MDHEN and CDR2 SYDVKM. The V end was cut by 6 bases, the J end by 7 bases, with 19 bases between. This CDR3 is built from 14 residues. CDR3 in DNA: TGTGCCAGCAGGCCTCCGGGGGCAGGTCGAGAGCAGTACTTC. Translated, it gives CASRPPGAGREQYF.